The 32 T cell receptor beta chains presented below share a single source sample, sequenced in a study of cytomegalovirus exposure and HLA in healthy donors. The PCR ran on 60 Vbeta and 13 Jbeta primers. Assay used: immunoSEQ multiplex PCR; TCRdb lists only in-frame clones, some missing. The sample records 100,000 to 150,000 clones, roughly two thirds being singletons. The source material was PBMCs. Receptors originate from a man aged 25-45 years in good health and CMV-seropositive.

The chain joins TRBV7-3 to TRBJ2-5; 9 bases line up with TRBD1. CDR1 and CDR2 from the germline V gene are SGHTA and FQGTGA. V shed 1 base and J 2 bases; nucleotides not matched to a gene: 11. This CDR3 comprises 18 residues. CDR3 sequence reads: CASSLSGTWGTGQETQYF. CDR3 bases: TGTGCCAGCAGCTTAAGCGGCACTTGGGGGACAGGGCAAGAGACCCAGTACTTC. The variable domain in full, with the rest retrieved from reference TRBV7-3 and TRBJ2-5, is GAGVSQTPSNKVTEKGKYVELRCDPISGHTALYWYRQSLGQGPEFLIYFQGTGAADDSGLPNDRFFAVRPEGSVSTLKIQRTERGDSAVYLCASSLSGTWGTGQETQYFGPGTRLLVL.

The chain employs TRBV15 and TRBJ1-1; D is ambiguous. V shed 4 bases and J shed 6 bases, with 18 bases lying between them. The CDR3 spans 15 residues. The germline gives CDR1 LNHNV, CDR2 YYDKDF (reference sequence). CDR3 sequence reads: CATSNGGGYGAEAFF. CDR3 in DNA: TGTGCCACCAGCAACGGCGGAGGGTATGGCGCTGAAGCTTTCTTT.

The rearrangement joins TRBV5-6 to TRBJ2-5; 9 nucleotides align to TRBD1. CDR1 SGHDT and CDR2 YYEEEE come from the germline V gene. Unmatched junction bases numbered 13, after V lost 7 bases and J lost 6 bases. The CDR3 length is 15 residues. The CDR3: CASAPGQGTTKTQYF. The CDR3 nucleotides read TGTGCCAGCGCCCCGGGACAGGGAACGACAAAGACCCAGTACTTC.

The chain couples TRBV11-2 to TRBJ1-5; 7 bases match TRBD1. CDR1 and CDR2 (germline): SGHAT, FQNNGV. V shed 5 bases and J 0 bases; nucleotides not matched to a gene: 7. This CDR3 region has 16 residues. The chain's CDR3 is CASSPAGTDSNQPQHF. For the CDR3, the DNA is TGTGCCAGCAGCCCCGCCGGGACAGATAGCAATCAGCCCCAGCATTTT.

This chain uses TRBV6-6 with TRBJ2-7; tentative D call: TRBD1 (6 bases). The V end was cut by 6 bases, the J end by 0 bases, with 15 bases between. From germline, CDR1 is MNHNY and CDR2 SVGAGI (reference sequence). This CDR3 has 15 amino acids. CDR3 DNA sequence: TGTGCCAGCAGGTGGCAGGGGATCAGCTCCTACGAGCAGTACTTC. Protein: CASRWQGISSYEQYF.

The rearrangement links TRBV5-1 to TRBJ2-3; 12 bases are shared with TRBD2. V dropped 4 bases and J dropped 2; count of bases not matched to a gene: 5. CDR1 is SGHRS, CDR2 YFSETQ, per germline. This CDR3 comprises 16 residues. DNA of the CDR3: TGCGCCAGCAGCCGCGGGACTAGCGGGCCCACAGATACGCAGTATTTT. It encodes CASSRGTSGPTDTQYF.

This clone was recorded a few times. V is TRBV2 and J is TRBJ2-7; D is unresolved. The CDR3 has 12 amino acids. Germline lookup yields CDR1 SNHLY and CDR2 FYNNEI. Trimming removed 7 bases from V and 3 bases from J, with 10 bases in between. Here the CDR3 reads CASKTVNYEQYF. The CDR3 nucleotides are TGTGCCAGCAAAACAGTAAACTACGAGCAGTACTTC.

This clone has more than one count but fewer than ten. CDR3 nucleotide sequence: TGCGCCAGCAGCTCCCGGACTAGCAAGGGTGAGCAGTTCTTC. Amino acids: CASSSRTSKGEQFF. The V gene is TRBV5-1, the J gene TRBJ2-1, with TRBD2 identical over 8 bases. This CDR3 contains 14 residues. V dropped 3 bases and J dropped 9; count of bases not matched to a gene: 8. Germline-derived CDR1 and CDR2 are SGHRS and YFSETQ.

The chain joins TRBV5-1 to TRBJ1-2; D perhaps matches TRBD1 (5 bases). The germline CDR1 and CDR2 sequences are SGHRS and YFSETQ. The CDR3 has 14 amino acids. With 1 base removed from V and 4 bases from J, the gap between germline ends came to 11 bases. In DNA form, the CDR3 reads TGCGCCAGCAGCTTGTTGCAGGGTGGCTATGGCTACACCTTC. Translating it yields CASSLLQGGYGYTF.

V is TRBV9 and J is TRBJ2-7; 10 bases are a match to TRBD2. After removal of 0 bases from V and 4 bases from J, the junction contained 7 bases not matched to a gene. CDR1 and CDR2 (germline): SGDLS, YYNGEE. This CDR3 is built from 16 residues. The CDR3 DNA is TGTGCCAGCAGCGTAGTGCCTAGCGGGAGTATTTACGAGCAGTACTTC. As protein: CASSVVPSGSIYEQYF. Full variable domain (missing parts from reference TRBV9 and TRBJ2-7): DSGVTQTPKHLITATGQRVTLRCSPRSGDLSVYWYQQSLDQGLQFLIQYYNGEERAKGNILERFSAQQFPDLHSELNLSSLELGDSALYFCASSVVPSGSIYEQYFGPGTRLTVT.

V usage is TRBV2 and J usage is TRBJ1-2; D gene ambiguous. Trimming shortened V by 3 bases and J by 6 bases, and 8 bases separated the two germline ends. Germline lookup yields CDR1 SNHLY and CDR2 FYNNEI. CDR3 length equals 12 residues. The CDR3 reads CASSESGDGYTF. CDR3 DNA: TGTGCCAGCAGTGAGTCAGGCGATGGCTACACCTTC.

V gene TRBV18 combines with J gene TRBJ1-4, with D perhaps TRBD1 (5 bases). V lost 0 bases to trimming and J lost 8 bases, with 13 bases between them. Germline CDR1 KGHSH, CDR2 LQKENI. The CDR3 runs to 15 residues. The CDR3 region has the DNA TGTGCCAGCTCACCACCGGCGCAGGGCGTGGAAAAACTGTTTTTT. Translation gives CASSPPAQGVEKLFF.

The V gene is TRBV9, the J gene TRBJ2-7, with D perhaps TRBD1 (6 bases). CDR1 SGDLS and CDR2 YYNGEE come from the germline V gene. With 3 bases removed from V and 4 bases from J, the gap between germline ends came to 23 bases. There are 17 residues in the CDR3. In DNA, the CDR3 is TGTGCCAGCAGCGCGACTGACTTGGACAGAGGAGCTTACGAGCAGTACTTC. Its protein is CASSATDLDRGAYEQYF.

V and J are TRBV15 and TRBJ1-1; D ambiguous. The CDR3 runs to 13 residues. Trimming removed 0 bases at V and 3 bases at J, with 5 bases between. CDR1 LNHNV and CDR2 YYDKDF come from the germline V gene (reference sequence). The CDR3 nucleotides read TGTGCCACCAGCAGAGATAGTGACACTGAAGCTTTCTTT. Its translation: CATSRDSDTEAFF.

The chain links TRBV5-1 to TRBJ1-4; 8 bases fit TRBD1. In germline, CDR1 is SGHRS, CDR2 YFSETQ. V lost 5 bases to trimming and J lost 5 bases; unmatched junction nucleotides: 5. The CDR3 consists of 14 residues. The CDR3 loop is CASRDRVSNEKLFF. CDR3 coding DNA: TGCGCCAGCAGGGACAGGGTTTCAAATGAAAAACTGTTTTTT.

This clone turned up a few times. The chain employs TRBV27 and TRBJ2-2; no firm D call. V lost 3 bases and J lost 6, with 11 bases in between. There are 14 residues in the CDR3. From germline, CDR1 is MNHEY and CDR2 SMNVEV (reference sequence). CDR3 residues: CASSLGSIPGELFF. The DNA for the CDR3 is TGTGCCAGCAGTTTGGGCTCTATACCCGGGGAGCTGTTTTTT.

The chain combines TRBV6-5 with TRBJ2-3; D is perhaps TRBD1 (6 bases). V lost 0 bases and J 3 bases, leaving 13 bases between the germline ends. CDR1 MNHEY and CDR2 SVGAGI come from the germline V gene. The CDR3 has 16 amino acids. CDR3 residues: CASSYSKPGTTDTQYF. CDR3 DNA: TGTGCCAGCAGTTACTCGAAACCCGGGACAACAGATACGCAGTATTTT.

V and J are TRBV5-1 and TRBJ1-4, with 11 nucleotides matching TRBD1. Germline assignment: CDR1 SGHRS and CDR2 YFSETQ. The trim removed 4 bases at V and 8 bases at J, leaving 10 bases unmatched. CDR3 length: 16 residues. In DNA form, the CDR3 reads TGCGCCAGCAGCCCGGGTCGGACAGGGGGCGCGGAAAAACTGTTTTTT. Protein: CASSPGRTGGAEKLFF.

The J gene is TRBJ2-7, the V gene TRBV5-4, with 13 bases lining up with TRBD2. V lost 4 bases to trimming and J lost 4 bases; unmatched junction nucleotides: 5. CDR3 length: 15 amino acids. CDR1 is SGHNT and CDR2 is YYREEE in the germline V gene (reference sequence). In nucleotides, the CDR3 is TGTGCCAGCAGCACCGGGACTAGCGGGACGTACGAGCAGTACTTC. The encoded protein is CASSTGTSGTYEQYF.

This clone was detected once. J is TRBJ1-5 and V is TRBV6-5; 9 nucleotides match TRBD1. The CDR3 spans 14 residues. CDR1 MNHEY and CDR2 SVGAGI come from the germline V gene. Germline trimming cut 5 bases from V and 7 bases from J; bases unmatched to any gene: 6. Written as DNA, the CDR3 is TGTGCCAGCAGTGACACAGGGGGCTGGCAGCCCCAGCATTTT. Translation: CASSDTGGWQPQHF.

The chain uses TRBV4-2 and TRBJ2-1; 16 bases map to TRBD2. This CDR3 has 18 amino acids. Per the germline V gene, CDR1 is LGHNA and CDR2 is YNFKEQ. V dropped 4 bases and J dropped 4; count of bases not matched to a gene: 7. CDR3 sequence: CASSRKGLAGGRYNEQFF. The CDR3 DNA reads TGTGCCAGCAGCCGAAAGGGACTAGCGGGAGGGCGGTACAATGAGCAGTTCTTC.

The CDR3 DNA reads TGTGCCAGCAGCTCTCACAGCTACGAGCAGTACTTC. Encoded protein: CASSSHSYEQYF. The rearrangement joins TRBV5-6 to TRBJ2-7; unclear D gene. Germline CDR1 and CDR2: SGHDT and YYEEEE. Trimming removed 3 bases from V and 3 bases from J, with 7 bases in between. The CDR3 has 12 amino acids.

This clone showed up just once. The V gene is TRBV4-2, the J gene TRBJ2-7; D unclear. Germline V lookup: CDR1 LGHNA, CDR2 YNFKEQ. The CDR3 is made up of 13 amino acids. The V and J ends lost 1 base and 0 bases respectively, with 4 bases between them. CDR3 residues: CASSQVNSYEQYF. CDR3 nucleotides: TGTGCCAGCAGCCAAGTTAACTCCTACGAGCAGTACTTC.

The J gene is TRBJ2-7, the V gene TRBV30; D is perhaps TRBD2 (5 bases). Germline CDR1 reads GTSNPN; CDR2 reads SVGIG (reference sequence). V gave up 4 bases and J gave up 0 bases, with 13 bases separating them. The CDR3 length is 14 residues. The CDR3 loop reads CAWNMAGVSYEQYF. The DNA of the CDR3 is TGTGCCTGGAATATGGCGGGTGTCTCCTACGAGCAGTACTTC.

This clone was counted only a few times. This chain links TRBV6-5 with TRBJ2-7; D may be TRBD2 (6 bases). V was shortened by 2 bases and J by 6 bases, with 14 bases between the two germline ends. CDR3 length: 14 residues. Germline V gives CDR1 MNHEY, CDR2 SVGAGI. The CDR3 nucleotides read TGTGCCAGCAGTTACGAGGCGGGGATCCTCGAGCAGTACTTC. The encoded protein is CASSYEAGILEQYF.

This clone was counted a single time. The rearrangement links TRBV7-2 to TRBJ2-5; D is perhaps TRBD2 (5 bases). The CDR3 consists of 14 residues. Germline assignment: CDR1 SGHTA and CDR2 FQGNSA. Trimming cost V 5 bases and J 2 bases, with 12 bases left between them. The CDR3 region is CASSISGWQETQYF. CDR3 bases: TGTGCCAGCAGCATCTCGGGGTGGCAAGAGACCCAGTACTTC.

The chain joins TRBV6-1 to TRBJ1-6; 8 nucleotides line up with TRBD1. The V gene's germline CDR1 is MNHNS and CDR2 SASEGT. The CDR3 covers 14 residues. The ends lost 1 base at V and 8 bases at J; junction bases unmatched: 1. The CDR3 DNA follows: TGTGCCAGCAGTGAAGGGACAGGGCATTCACCCCTCCACTTT. Encoded protein: CASSEGTGHSPLHF.

This clone was recorded once. V and J are TRBV2 and TRBJ1-1, with D maybe TRBD1 (6 bases). The germline CDR1 and CDR2 sequences are SNHLY and FYNNEI. Between the trimmed V and J ends, which lost 6 bases and 5 bases, there was a span of 16 bases. The CDR3 runs 14 residues. The CDR3 sequence: CASRKEQGNTEAFF. The CDR3 nucleotides are TGTGCCAGCAGAAAGGAACAGGGAAATACTGAAGCTTTCTTT.

The CDR3 is CASSYGTGDGYTF. The CDR3 DNA sequence: TGTGCCAGCAGCTACGGGACAGGGGATGGCTACACCTTC. The rearrangement links TRBV7-9 to TRBJ1-2, with 10 bases lining up with TRBD1. V lost 4 bases to trimming and J lost 6 bases; unmatched junction nucleotides: 2. The germline CDR1 and CDR2 sequences are SEHNR and FQNEAQ (reference sequence). The length of the CDR3 is 13 residues.

Only a few counts were recorded for this clone. This sequence joins TRBV7-6 and TRBJ1-1; TRBD1 matches at 8 bases. The CDR3 sequence is 16 residues long. V lost 2 bases, J lost 6 bases, and 11 bases stayed unmatched. The germline CDR1 and CDR2 sequences are SGHVS and FNYEAQ. The CDR3 DNA is TGTGCCAGCAGCTTACGTGGACAGGGTGATAACCCTGAAGCTTTCTTT. Its protein product is CASSLRGQGDNPEAFF.

This clone has just one count. The chain recombines TRBV5-1 with TRBJ1-1; 8 nucleotides align to TRBD1. With 2 bases clipped from V and 5 bases from J, the junction kept 5 bases outside the gene matches. CDR3 length equals 14 residues. From germline, CDR1 is SGHRS and CDR2 YFSETQ. CDR3 nucleotide sequence: TGCGCCAGCAGCTTAGGACAGGGCGGGACTGAAGCTTTCTTT. It specifies CASSLGQGGTEAFF.

V usage is TRBV2 and J usage is TRBJ2-7; perhaps TRBD2 as D (6 bases). Germline-derived CDR1 and CDR2 are SNHLY and FYNNEI. The germline V and J ends were trimmed by 6 bases and 5 bases, with 14 bases remaining between them. The CDR3 spans 13 residues. Written as DNA, the CDR3 is TGTGCCAGCAGCTCGGAGGGTGTCAACGAGCAGTACTTC. It yields the protein CASSSEGVNEQYF.